Listed here are 22 T cell receptor beta chains from one sample, sequenced in a study of blood T cell repertoires in COVID-19. Clones were sequenced by immunoSEQ multiplex PCR, and TCRdb holds only the in-frame ones, with some missing. The data contain 90,000 to 120,000 clones, about nine tenths of them singletons. The specimen was peripheral blood. Receptor source: a woman in her 30s with acute or convalescent COVID-19.

The chain has TRBV9 and TRBJ2-2, with D perhaps matching TRBD1 (5 bases). Per germline, CDR1 SGDLS and CDR2 YYNGEE. This CDR3 comprises 12 residues. Trimming left V 4 bases short and J 4 bases short, with 5 bases between. The CDR3 DNA reads TGTGCCAGCAGCAGGGGCACCGGGGAGCTGTTTTTT. Protein: CASSRGTGELFF.

V gene TRBV19 combines with J gene TRBJ1-2, with a possible D match to TRBD1 (6 bases). V shed 4 bases and J shed 0 bases, with 9 bases lying between them. CDR1 LNHDA and CDR2 SQIVND come from the germline V gene (reference sequence). This CDR3 comprises 14 residues. CDR3 protein: CASSTQGSNYGYTF. Written as DNA, the CDR3 is TGTGCCAGTAGTACACAGGGATCTAACTATGGCTACACCTTC. Together with reference TRBV19 and TRBJ1-2, the CDR3 gives the full variable domain: DGGITQSPKYLFRKEGQNVTLSCEQNLNHDAMYWYRQDPGQGLRLIYYSQIVNDFQKGDIAEGYSVSREKKESFPLTVTSAQKNPTAFYLCASSTQGSNYGYTFGSGTRLTVV.

The chain couples TRBV19 to TRBJ2-7, with a weak D call TRBD1 (5 bases). This CDR3 is 14 amino acids long. With 4 bases removed from V and 2 bases from J, the gap between germline ends came to 12 bases. The germline V gene has CDR1 LNHDA and CDR2 SQIVND (reference sequence). CDR3 DNA sequence: TGTGCCAGTAGTACCTGGACATGGCCCTACGAGCAGTACTTC. It codes for CASSTWTWPYEQYF. Filled out from reference TRBV19 and TRBJ2-7, the complete variable domain reads DGGITQSPKYLFRKEGQNVTLSCEQNLNHDAMYWYRQDPGQGLRLIYYSQIVNDFQKGDIAEGYSVSREKKESFPLTVTSAQKNPTAFYLCASSTWTWPYEQYFGPGTRLTVT.

The rearrangement joins TRBV5-1 to TRBJ2-3; TRBD2 agrees at 7 bases. The CDR3 has 14 amino acids. J gave up 7 bases and V 4 bases, and 9 bases lay outside the gene matches. Germline assignment: CDR1 SGHRS and CDR2 YFSETQ. CDR3 loop: CASSPVGGVHTQYF. The CDR3, as DNA: TGCGCCAGCAGCCCCGTGGGGGGGGTCCATACGCAGTATTTT.

V gene TRBV19 combines with J gene TRBJ2-5; TRBD1 matches 11 bases. V gave up 5 bases and J gave up 4 bases; unmatched junction bases: 6. CDR1 and CDR2 from the germline V gene are LNHDA and SQIVND (reference sequence). This CDR3 region has 15 residues. The CDR3 DNA sequence: TGTGCCAGTAGTGGGACAGGGGGGGCCCGAGAGACCCAGTACTTC. Translated: CASSGTGGARETQYF.

This clone was detected only a few times. This chain links TRBV19 with TRBJ2-7; 8 positions agree with TRBD2. Looked up from germline, CDR1 is LNHDA and CDR2 is SQIVND (reference sequence). CDR3 length: 15 residues. Trimming cost V 1 base and J 4 bases; bases outside gene matches: 6. The CDR3 DNA follows: TGTGCCAGTAGTATAGGCCCAGCGGGGGCTTACGAGCAGTACTTC. Translation gives CASSIGPAGAYEQYF.

V is TRBV6-5 and J is TRBJ1-2, with no clear D. Germline V gene sequence: CDR1 MNHEY, CDR2 SVGAGI. The CDR3 consists of 15 residues. V lost 2 bases and J lost 3, with 13 bases in between. CDR3 protein: CASSYQQSSDYGYTF. The CDR3 coding sequence is TGTGCCAGCAGTTACCAACAGTCTTCTGACTATGGCTACACCTTC.

The chain carries TRBV30 and TRBJ1-1; no definite D call. CDR3 size: 16 residues. Trimming removed 0 bases from V and 0 bases from J, with 14 bases in between. CDR1 is GTSNPN, CDR2 SVGIG, per germline (reference sequence). The CDR3, as DNA: TGTGCCTGGAGTGTACTGCTGACGGGGATGAACACTGAAGCTTTCTTT. This translates into CAWSVLLTGMNTEAFF.

There are a few counts of this clone. This sequence joins TRBV27 and TRBJ2-3, with D perhaps TRBD2 (6 bases). This CDR3 is 16 amino acids long. The ends were cut back, 5 bases at V and 6 bases at J, with 21 bases in the middle. The germline V gene has CDR1 MNHEY and CDR2 SMNVEV (reference sequence). Written as DNA, the CDR3 is TGTGCCAGCAGTCCATGGGAGGCTTCAAGGTCGGATACGCAGTATTTT. It codes for CASSPWEASRSDTQYF.

The chain couples TRBV7-3 to TRBJ1-3; 12 positions match TRBD1. Germline V lookup: CDR1 SGHTA, CDR2 FQGTGA. The CDR3 sequence is 17 residues long. Losses at the gene ends were 4 bases for V and 5 bases for J; bases not matched to a gene: 9. CDR3 protein: CASSSTMGQGARNTIYF. The CDR3 DNA reads as TGTGCCAGCAGCTCCACTATGGGACAGGGGGCTAGAAACACCATATATTTT.

The chain couples TRBV20-1 to TRBJ1-2, with a weak D call TRBD1 (6 bases). Germline-derived CDR1 and CDR2 are DFQATT and SNEGSKA (reference sequence). V lost 3 bases, J lost 0 bases, and 11 bases lay in between. The CDR3 runs to 14 residues. CDR3 DNA: TGCAGTGCTAGTAAGGGACATACTAACTATGGCTACACCTTC. Amino acid sequence: CSASKGHTNYGYTF.

The chain is built from TRBV7-9 and TRBJ2-7; 15 bases align to TRBD2. After removal of 0 bases from V and 4 bases from J, the junction contained 4 bases not matched to a gene. Germline assignment: CDR1 SEHNR and CDR2 FQNEAQ (reference sequence). This CDR3 contains 17 residues. CDR3 amino acids: CASSLAPGLAGGYEQYF. The CDR3 DNA reads TGTGCCAGCAGCTTAGCCCCGGGACTAGCGGGAGGTTACGAGCAGTACTTC. The full variable domain, rest sourced from reference TRBV7-9 and TRBJ2-7, is DTGVSQNPRHKITKRGQNVTFRCDPISEHNRLYWYRQTLGQGPEFLTYFQNEAQLEKSRLLSDRFSAERPKGSFSTLEIQRTEQGDSAMYLCASSLAPGLAGGYEQYFGPGTRLTVT.

The V and J genes are TRBV7-2 and TRBJ2-1, with D unclear. Trimming cost V 2 bases and J 7 bases, with 15 bases left between them. The CDR3 is 15 amino acids. Germline loops: CDR1 SGHTA, CDR2 FQGNSA. CDR3 amino acids: CASSLNGGVVNEQFF. DNA for the CDR3: TGTGCCAGCAGCTTAAACGGCGGTGTAGTAAATGAGCAGTTCTTC. The complete variable domain, with remaining parts taken from reference TRBV7-2 and TRBJ2-1, reads GAGVSQSPSNKVTEKGKDVELRCDPISGHTALYWYRQSLGQGLEFLIYFQGNSAPDKSGLPSDRFSAERTGGSVSTLTIQRTQQEDSAVYLCASSLNGGVVNEQFFGPGTRLTVL.

This rearrangement joins TRBV19 to TRBJ1-2, with 10 bases aligning to TRBD1. J was trimmed by 4 bases and V by 7 bases; bases with no gene match: 6. Looked up from germline, CDR1 is LNHDA and CDR2 is SQIVND (reference sequence). This CDR3 has 14 amino acids. The chain's CDR3 is CASIWDRGCYGYTF. The DNA for the CDR3 is TGTGCCAGTATTTGGGACAGGGGATGCTATGGCTACACCTTC.

The chain couples TRBV10-3 to TRBJ2-7; 7 nucleotides match TRBD1. V gave up 6 bases and J gave up 0 bases; unmatched junction bases: 2. The CDR3 has 13 residues. Per the germline V gene, CDR1 is ENHRY and CDR2 is SYGVKD. CDR3 residues: CAIRGTDSYEQYF. In DNA form, the CDR3 reads TGTGCCATCAGAGGGACAGACTCCTACGAGCAGTACTTC.

This clone turned up a few times. The chain uses TRBV4-1 and TRBJ2-7, with 10 positions matching TRBD1. CDR1 is MGHRA, CDR2 YSYEKL, per germline. V lost 7 bases to trimming and J lost 5 bases; unmatched junction nucleotides: 5. The CDR3 totals 13 residues. CDR3 loop: CASKGQGRNEQYF. CDR3 nucleotide sequence: TGCGCCAGCAAGGGACAGGGGAGGAACGAGCAGTACTTC.

CDR3 nucleotide sequence: TGTGCCAGCAGCCCAACATCCTATGGCTACACCTTC. Protein sequence: CASSPTSYGYTF. The J gene is TRBJ1-2, the V gene TRBV7-9; D not certain. This CDR3 contains 12 residues. Germline CDR1 SEHNR, CDR2 FQNEAQ (reference sequence). The V end was cut by 5 bases, the J end by 4 bases, with 8 bases between.

The chain employs TRBV19 and TRBJ1-5, with TRBD1 identical over 7 bases. This CDR3 comprises 16 residues. The V gene end was trimmed by 4 bases and the J gene end by 5 bases; junction bases not matched to a gene: 11. CDR1 and CDR2 from the germline V gene are LNHDA and SQIVND (reference sequence). The CDR3 DNA reads TGTGCCAGTAGTACGACAGGGATTCCCTTAGATCAGCCCCAGCATTTT. This encodes CASSTTGIPLDQPQHF. The variable domain in full, completed from reference TRBV19 and TRBJ1-5, reads DGGITQSPKYLFRKEGQNVTLSCEQNLNHDAMYWYRQDPGQGLRLIYYSQIVNDFQKGDIAEGYSVSREKKESFPLTVTSAQKNPTAFYLCASSTTGIPLDQPQHFGDGTRLSIL.

The chain combines TRBV28 with TRBJ1-2, with D possibly matching TRBD1 (6 bases). The ends were cut back, 6 bases at V and 2 bases at J, with 13 bases in the middle. The CDR3 is 14 amino acids. CDR1 and CDR2 from the germline V gene are MDHEN and SYDVKM. The chain's CDR3 is CASRKQGRNYGYTF. DNA for the CDR3: TGTGCCAGCAGAAAACAGGGCCGAAACTATGGCTACACCTTC.

This sequence joins TRBV2 and TRBJ1-1; possible D gene TRBD1, 6 bases. V shed 6 bases and J shed 1 base, with 12 bases lying between them. The CDR3 runs 14 residues. CDR1 and CDR2 from the germline V gene are SNHLY and FYNNEI. The CDR3 sequence is CASRGAAKNTEAFF. The CDR3 DNA sequence: TGTGCCAGCAGGGGGGCAGCCAAGAACACTGAAGCTTTCTTT. Combining the CDR3 with reference TRBV2 and TRBJ1-1 gives the whole variable domain EPEVTQTPSHQVTQMGQEVILRCVPISNHLYFYWYRQILGQKVEFLVSFYNNEISEKSEIFDDQFSVERPDGSNFTLKIRSTKLEDSAMYFCASRGAAKNTEAFFGQGTRLTVV.

This clone was picked up one time. The chain uses TRBV7-2 and TRBJ2-3; 12 bases are a match to TRBD2. Trimming removed 0 bases from V and 5 bases from J; junction bases left unmatched: 6. The CDR3 has 17 residues. CDR1 and CDR2 from the germline V gene are SGHTA and FQGNSA. The CDR3 nucleotides read TGTGCCAGCAGCTTAGCTTCTCTAGCGGGGGGGCAAGATACGCAGTATTTT. It encodes CASSLASLAGGQDTQYF.

This chain links TRBV28 with TRBJ2-7, with 10 bases lining up with TRBD1. CDR1 and CDR2 (germline): MDHEN, SYDVKM. The V gene end was trimmed by 6 bases and the J gene end by 5 bases; junction bases not matched to a gene: 10. The CDR3 loop spans 15 amino acids. The CDR3 nucleotides read TGTGCCAGCAGAAACACCGGGACAGGGGCCGACGAGCAGTACTTC. Translation gives CASRNTGTGADEQYF.